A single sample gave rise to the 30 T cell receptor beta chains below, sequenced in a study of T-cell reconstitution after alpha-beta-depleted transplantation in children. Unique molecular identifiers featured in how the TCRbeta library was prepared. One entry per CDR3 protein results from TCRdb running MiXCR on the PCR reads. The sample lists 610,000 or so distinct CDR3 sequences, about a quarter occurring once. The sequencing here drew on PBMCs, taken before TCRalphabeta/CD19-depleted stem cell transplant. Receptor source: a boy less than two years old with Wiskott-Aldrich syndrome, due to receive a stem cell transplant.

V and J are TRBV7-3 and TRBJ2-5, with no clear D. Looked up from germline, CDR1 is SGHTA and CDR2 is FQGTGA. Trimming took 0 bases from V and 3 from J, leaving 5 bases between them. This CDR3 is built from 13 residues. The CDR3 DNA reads TGTGCCAGCAGCTTAACCTTAGAAGAGACCCAGTACTTC. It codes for CASSLTLEETQYF.

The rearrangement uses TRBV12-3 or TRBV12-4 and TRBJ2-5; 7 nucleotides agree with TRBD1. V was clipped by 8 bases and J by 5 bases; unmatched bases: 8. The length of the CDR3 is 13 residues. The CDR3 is CASGRQGWETQYF. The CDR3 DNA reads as TGTGCCAGCGGTAGACAGGGATGGGAGACCCAGTACTTC.

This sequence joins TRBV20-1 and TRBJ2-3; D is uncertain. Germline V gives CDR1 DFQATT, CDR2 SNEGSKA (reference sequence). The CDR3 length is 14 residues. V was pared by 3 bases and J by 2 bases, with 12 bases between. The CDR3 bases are TGCAGTGCTAGTTCGTCGGGCCTCACAGATACGCAGTATTTT. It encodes CSASSSGLTDTQYF.

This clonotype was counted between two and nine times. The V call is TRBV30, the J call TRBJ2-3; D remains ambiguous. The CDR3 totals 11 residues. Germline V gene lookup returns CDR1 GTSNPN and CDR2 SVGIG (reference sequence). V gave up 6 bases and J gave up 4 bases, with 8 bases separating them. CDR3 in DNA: TGTGCCTGTCGTCGGGCAGATACGCAGTATTTT. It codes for CACRRADTQYF.

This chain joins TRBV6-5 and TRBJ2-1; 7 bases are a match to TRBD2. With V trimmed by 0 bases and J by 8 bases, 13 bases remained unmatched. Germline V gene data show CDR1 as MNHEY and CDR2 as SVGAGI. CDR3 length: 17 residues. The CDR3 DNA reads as TGTGCCAGCAGTTACTCCCGTGGGAGGGGAAAGGCCGATGAGCAGTTCTTC. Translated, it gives CASSYSRGRGKADEQFF.

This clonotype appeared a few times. The CDR3, as DNA: TGTGCCACCAGTGGTCTACTGAAAGCGGATAGCACAGATACGCAGTATTTT. It yields the protein CATSGLLKADSTDTQYF. This chain connects TRBV24-1 to TRBJ2-3; maybe TRBD2 (5 bases). The CDR3 contains 17 residues. The V and J ends lost 5 bases and 0 bases respectively, with 17 bases between them. From germline, CDR1 is KGHDR and CDR2 SFDVKD.

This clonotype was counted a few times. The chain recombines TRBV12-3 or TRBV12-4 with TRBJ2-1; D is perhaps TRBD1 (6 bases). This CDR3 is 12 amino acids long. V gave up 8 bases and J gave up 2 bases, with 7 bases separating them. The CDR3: CASRDTYNEQFF. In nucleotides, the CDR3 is TGTGCCAGCCGGGACACCTACAATGAGCAGTTCTTC.

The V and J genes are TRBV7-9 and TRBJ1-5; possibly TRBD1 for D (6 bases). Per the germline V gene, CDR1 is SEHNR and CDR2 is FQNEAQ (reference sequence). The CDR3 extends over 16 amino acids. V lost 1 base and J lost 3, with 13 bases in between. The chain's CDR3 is CASSLGTGAANQPQHF. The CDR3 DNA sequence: TGTGCCAGCAGCTTAGGTACGGGGGCGGCCAATCAGCCCCAGCATTTT.

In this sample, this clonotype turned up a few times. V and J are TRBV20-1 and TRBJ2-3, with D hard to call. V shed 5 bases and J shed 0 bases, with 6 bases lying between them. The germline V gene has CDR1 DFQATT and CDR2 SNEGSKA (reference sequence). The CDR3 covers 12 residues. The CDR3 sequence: CSAHTSTDTQYF. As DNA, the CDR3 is TGCAGTGCTCATACTAGCACAGATACGCAGTATTTT.

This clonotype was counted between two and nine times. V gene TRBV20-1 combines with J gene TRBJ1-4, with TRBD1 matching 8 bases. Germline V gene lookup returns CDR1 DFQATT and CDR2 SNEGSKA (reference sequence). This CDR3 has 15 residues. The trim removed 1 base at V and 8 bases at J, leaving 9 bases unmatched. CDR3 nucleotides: TGCAGTGCTAGAGCGGTAGACAGGGGAAGAGAAAAACTGTTTTTT. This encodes CSARAVDRGREKLFF.

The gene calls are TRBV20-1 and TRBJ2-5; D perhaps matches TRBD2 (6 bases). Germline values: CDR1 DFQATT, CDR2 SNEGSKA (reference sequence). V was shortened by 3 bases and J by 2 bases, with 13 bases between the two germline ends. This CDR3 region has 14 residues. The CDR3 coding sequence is TGCAGTGCTAGGATAGCGGCAGTTCAAGAGACCCAGTACTTC. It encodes CSARIAAVQETQYF.

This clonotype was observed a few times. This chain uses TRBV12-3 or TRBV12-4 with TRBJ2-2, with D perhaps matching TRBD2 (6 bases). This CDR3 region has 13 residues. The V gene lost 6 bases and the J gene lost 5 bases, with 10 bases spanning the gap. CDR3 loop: CASRRRGTGELFF. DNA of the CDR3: TGTGCCAGCAGGAGGAGGGGTACCGGGGAGCTGTTTTTT.

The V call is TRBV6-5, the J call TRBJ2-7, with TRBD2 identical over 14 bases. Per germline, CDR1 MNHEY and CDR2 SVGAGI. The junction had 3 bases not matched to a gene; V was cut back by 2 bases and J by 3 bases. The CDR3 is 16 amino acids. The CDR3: CASSYGLAGGLYEQYF. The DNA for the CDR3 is TGTGCCAGCAGTTACGGACTAGCGGGAGGACTCTACGAGCAGTACTTC.

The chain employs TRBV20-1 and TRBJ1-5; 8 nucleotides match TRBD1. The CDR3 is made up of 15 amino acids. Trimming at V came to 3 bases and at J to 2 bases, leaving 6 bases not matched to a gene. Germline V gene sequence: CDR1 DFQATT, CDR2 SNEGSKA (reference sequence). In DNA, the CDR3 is TGCAGTGCTAGGGCCACGACAGGGGGCAATCAGCCCCAGCATTTT. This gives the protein CSARATTGGNQPQHF.

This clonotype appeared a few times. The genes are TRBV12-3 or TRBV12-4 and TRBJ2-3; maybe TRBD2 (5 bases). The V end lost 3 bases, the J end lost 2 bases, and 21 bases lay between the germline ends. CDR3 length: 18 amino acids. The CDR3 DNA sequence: TGTGCCAGCAGTTTTGGTTCGAGCTTCGGACTTCACACAGATACGCAGTATTTT. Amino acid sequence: CASSFGSSFGLHTDTQYF.

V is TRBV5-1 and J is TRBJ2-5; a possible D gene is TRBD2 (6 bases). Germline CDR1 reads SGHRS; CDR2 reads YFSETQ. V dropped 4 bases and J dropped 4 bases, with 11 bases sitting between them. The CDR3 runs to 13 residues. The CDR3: CASSPFGGETQYF. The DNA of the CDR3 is TGCGCCAGCAGCCCCTTCGGGGGAGAGACCCAGTACTTC.

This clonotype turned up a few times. The CDR3: CSARDVAGVYQETQYF. The CDR3 nucleotides read TGCAGTGCTAGAGACGTGGCGGGAGTGTACCAAGAGACCCAGTACTTC. The J gene is TRBJ2-5, the V gene TRBV20-1, with 7 bases matching TRBD2. The CDR3 covers 16 residues. V lost 0 bases to trimming and J lost 0 bases; unmatched junction nucleotides: 7. Germline V gene sequence: CDR1 DFQATT, CDR2 SNEGSKA (reference sequence).

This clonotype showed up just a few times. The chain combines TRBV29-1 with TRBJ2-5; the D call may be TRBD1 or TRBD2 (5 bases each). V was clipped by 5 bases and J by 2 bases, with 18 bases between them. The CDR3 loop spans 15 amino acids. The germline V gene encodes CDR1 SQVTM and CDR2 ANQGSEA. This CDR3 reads CSVTAPGRGQETQYF. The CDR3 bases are TGCAGCGTTACCGCGCCGGGGCGAGGGCAAGAGACCCAGTACTTC.

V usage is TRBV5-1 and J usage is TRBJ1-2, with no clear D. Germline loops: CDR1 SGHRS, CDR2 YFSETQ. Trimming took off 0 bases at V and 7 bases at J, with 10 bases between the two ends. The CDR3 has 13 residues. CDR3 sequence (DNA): TGCGCCAGCAGCTTGGAGGGATCGGGTGGCTACACCTTC. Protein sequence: CASSLEGSGGYTF.

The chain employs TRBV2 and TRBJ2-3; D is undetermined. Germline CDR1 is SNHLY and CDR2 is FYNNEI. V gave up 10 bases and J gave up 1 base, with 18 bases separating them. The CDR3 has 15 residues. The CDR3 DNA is TGTGCCACAGAGTTCCCCCGGGTGCGCACAGATACGCAGTATTTT. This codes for CATEFPRVRTDTQYF. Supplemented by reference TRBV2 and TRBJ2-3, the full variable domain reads EPEVTQTPSHQVTQMGQEVILRCVPISNHLYFYWYRQILGQKVEFLVSFYNNEISEKSEIFDDQFSVERPDGSNFTLKIRSTKLEDSAMYFCATEFPRVRTDTQYFGPGTRLTVL.

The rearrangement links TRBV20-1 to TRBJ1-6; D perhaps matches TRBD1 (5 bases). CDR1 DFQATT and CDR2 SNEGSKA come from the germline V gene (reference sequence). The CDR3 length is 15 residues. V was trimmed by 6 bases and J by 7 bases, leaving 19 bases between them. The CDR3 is CSAPGQSTPNSPLHF. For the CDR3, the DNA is TGCAGTGCCCCAGGGCAATCAACCCCCAATTCACCCCTCCACTTT.

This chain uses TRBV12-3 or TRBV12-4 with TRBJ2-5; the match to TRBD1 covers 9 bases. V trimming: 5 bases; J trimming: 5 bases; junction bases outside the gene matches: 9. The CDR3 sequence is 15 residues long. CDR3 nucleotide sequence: TGTGCCAGCAGTGTGGACAGGGGTCGATGGGAGACCCAGTACTTC. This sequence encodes CASSVDRGRWETQYF.

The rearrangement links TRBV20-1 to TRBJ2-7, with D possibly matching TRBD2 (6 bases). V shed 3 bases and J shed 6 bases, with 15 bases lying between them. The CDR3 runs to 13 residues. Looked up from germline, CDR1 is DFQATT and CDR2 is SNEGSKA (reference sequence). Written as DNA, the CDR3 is TGCAGTGCTAGCGGGAGTGTAGAAGGCGAGCAGTACTTC. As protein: CSASGSVEGEQYF.

CDR3 protein: CASSPRGAGGLGNEQFF. Here the CDR3 DNA reads TGTGCCAGTAGTCCTCGGGGAGCGGGAGGACTTGGCAATGAGCAGTTCTTC. The chain combines TRBV19 with TRBJ2-1, with TRBD2 matching 9 bases. V shed 5 bases and J 6 bases; nucleotides not matched to a gene: 14. CDR1 is LNHDA and CDR2 is SQIVND in the germline V gene (reference sequence). The CDR3 covers 17 residues.

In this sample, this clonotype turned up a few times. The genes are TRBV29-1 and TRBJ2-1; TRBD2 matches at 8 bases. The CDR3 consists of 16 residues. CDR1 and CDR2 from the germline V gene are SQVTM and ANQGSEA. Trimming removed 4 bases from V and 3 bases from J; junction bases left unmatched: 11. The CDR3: CSVVGSGKRVYNEQFF. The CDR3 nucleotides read TGCAGCGTTGTGGGTAGCGGGAAACGTGTCTACAATGAGCAGTTCTTC.

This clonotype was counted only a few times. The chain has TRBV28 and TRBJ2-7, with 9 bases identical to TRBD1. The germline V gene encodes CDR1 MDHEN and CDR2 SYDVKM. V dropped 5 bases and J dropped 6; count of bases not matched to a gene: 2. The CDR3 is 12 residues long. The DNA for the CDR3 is TGTGCCAGCAGTCCGGACAGGGGCGAGCAGTACTTC. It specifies CASSPDRGEQYF. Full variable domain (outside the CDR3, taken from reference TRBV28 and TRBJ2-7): DVKVTQSSRYLVKRTGEKVFLECVQDMDHENMFWYRQDPGLGLRLIYFSYDVKMKEKGDIPEGYSVSREKKERFSLILESASTNQTSMYLCASSPDRGEQYFGPGTRLTVT.

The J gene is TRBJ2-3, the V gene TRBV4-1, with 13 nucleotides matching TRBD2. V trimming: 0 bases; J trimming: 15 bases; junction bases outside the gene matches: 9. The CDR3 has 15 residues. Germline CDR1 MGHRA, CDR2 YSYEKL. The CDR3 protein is CASSQDWTSGRFPYF. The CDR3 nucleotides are TGCGCCAGCAGCCAAGATTGGACTAGCGGGAGATTTCCCTATTTT.

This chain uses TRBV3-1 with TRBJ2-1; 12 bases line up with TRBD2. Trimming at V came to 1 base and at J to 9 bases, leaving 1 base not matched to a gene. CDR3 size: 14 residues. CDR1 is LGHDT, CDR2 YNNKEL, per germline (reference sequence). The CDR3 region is CASSQGTSGAEQFF. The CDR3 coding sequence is TGTGCCAGCAGCCAAGGGACTAGCGGGGCTGAGCAGTTCTTC.

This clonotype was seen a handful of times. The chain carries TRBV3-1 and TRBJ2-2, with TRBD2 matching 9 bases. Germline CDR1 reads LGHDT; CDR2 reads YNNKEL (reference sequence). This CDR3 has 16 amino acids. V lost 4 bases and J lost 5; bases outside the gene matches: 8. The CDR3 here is CASSLISGRVTGELFF. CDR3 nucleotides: TGTGCCAGCAGCCTTATTAGCGGGAGAGTAACCGGGGAGCTGTTTTTT.

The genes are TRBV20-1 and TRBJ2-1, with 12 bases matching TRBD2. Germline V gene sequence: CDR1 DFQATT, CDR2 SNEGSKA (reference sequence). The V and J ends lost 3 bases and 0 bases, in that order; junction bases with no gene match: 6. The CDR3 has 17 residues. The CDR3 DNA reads TGCAGTGCTAGGACTAGCGGGAGTTTCGGCTCCTACAATGAGCAGTTCTTC. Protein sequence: CSARTSGSFGSYNEQFF.